Sequencing of this TCR beta chain was carried out in a study of a mutant IDH1 vaccine in newly diagnosed glioma. For the study at large: Earlier treatment was radiotherapy, temozolomide, or both, with most getting both.

Findings and limits, study-wide: Induction of immune responses by the vaccine occurred in 85% to 95% of patients.

The CDR3 has 14 amino acids. V lost 7 bases and J 3 bases, leaving 19 bases between the germline ends. CDR1 is SQVTM and CDR2 is ANQGSEA in the germline V gene. Assay: immunoSEQ multiplex PCR; the TCRdb copy retains only in-frame clones and omits some. This sample has under 55,000 clones, with around nine tenths found just once. Note on this clone: Its antigen is as yet unknown.

Time point reported: week 11, during vaccination. Doses consisted of 300 ug of mutant IDH1 20-mer peptide each, paired with topical imiquimod. The source of this sequence is a man aged 45-65 years with glioma. The chain is built from TRBV29-1 and TRBJ2-7, with D perhaps TRBD1 (6 bases). The sample was PBMCs, taken from a glioma patient whose treatment included an IDH1 peptide vaccine. The CDR3 coding sequence is TGCAGCGCCGGCAGGGACACGACGGTCTACGAGCAGTACTTC. Translating it yields CSAGRDTTVYEQYF.